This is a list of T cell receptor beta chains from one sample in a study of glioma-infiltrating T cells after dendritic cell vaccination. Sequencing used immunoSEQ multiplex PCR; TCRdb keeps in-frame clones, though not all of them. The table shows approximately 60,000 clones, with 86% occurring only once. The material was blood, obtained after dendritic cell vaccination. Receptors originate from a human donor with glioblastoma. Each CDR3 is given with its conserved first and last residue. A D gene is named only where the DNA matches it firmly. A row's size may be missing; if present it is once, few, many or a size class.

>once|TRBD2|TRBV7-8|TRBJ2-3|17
CASSQVGTSGLTDTQYF
TGTGCCAGCAGCCAGGTTGGGACTAGCGGTCTCACAGATACGCAGTATTTT
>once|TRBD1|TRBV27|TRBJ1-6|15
CASSVQGQGSSPLHF
TGTGCCAGCAGCGTTCAGGGACAGGGTAGTTCACCCCTCCACTTT
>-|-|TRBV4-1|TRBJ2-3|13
CASSQNRAEGQYF
TGCGCCAGCAGCCAAAACAGGGCAGAGGGGCAGTATTTT
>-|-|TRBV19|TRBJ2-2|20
CASRSPGHGTTLMRTGELFF
TGTGCCAGTAGATCCCCGGGACACGGGACTACCCTTATGAGAACCGGGGAGCTGTTTTTT
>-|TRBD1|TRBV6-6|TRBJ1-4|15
CASVRAGTGIEKLFF
TGTGCCAGCGTTAGGGCTGGGACAGGGATTGAAAAACTGTTTTTT
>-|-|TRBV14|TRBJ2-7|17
CASSQGPGNIYPYEQYF
TGTGCCAGCAGCCAAGGACCCGGGAACATTTACCCATACGAGCAGTACTTC
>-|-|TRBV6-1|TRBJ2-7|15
CASSEMGLPTYEQYF
TGTGCCAGCAGTGAAATGGGCCTACCAACCTACGAGCAGTACTTC
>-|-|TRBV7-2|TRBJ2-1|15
CASSLVDSPDNEQFF
TGTGCCAGCAGCTTAGTCGACAGCCCTGACAATGAGCAGTTCTTC
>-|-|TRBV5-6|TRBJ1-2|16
CASSLADSALHYGYTF
TGTGCCAGCAGCTTGGCGGACAGTGCATTGCACTATGGCTACACCTTC
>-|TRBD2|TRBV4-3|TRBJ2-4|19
CASSQGSLGLAGAKNIQYF
TGCGCCAGCAGCCAAGGGAGCCTAGGACTAGCGGGAGCCAAAAACATTCAGTACTTC
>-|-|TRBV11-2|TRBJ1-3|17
CASTSSARTFAGNTIYF
TGTGCCAGCACCTCCTCGGCCCGGACATTCGCTGGAAACACCATATATTTT
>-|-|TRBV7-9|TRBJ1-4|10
CASSGEKLFF
TGTGCCAGCAGCGGCGAAAAACTGTTTTTT
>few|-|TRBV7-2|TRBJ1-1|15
CASSLKGPGNTEAFF
TGTGCCAGCAGCTTAAAGGGGCCGGGGAACACTGAAGCTTTCTTT
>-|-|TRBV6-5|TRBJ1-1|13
CASSYGRGVEAFF
TGTGCCAGCAGTTACGGGAGGGGGGTGGAAGCTTTCTTT
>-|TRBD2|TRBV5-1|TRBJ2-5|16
CASSLEIAGGQETQYF
TGCGCCAGCAGCTTGGAGATAGCGGGGGGGCAAGAGACCCAGTACTTC
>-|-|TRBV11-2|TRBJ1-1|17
CASSLGGRAWVSTEAFF
TGTGCCAGCAGCTTAGGTGGCAGGGCGTGGGTGAGCACTGAAGCTTTCTTT
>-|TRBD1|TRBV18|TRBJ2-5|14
CASSPPGQQETQYF
TGTGCCAGCTCACCACCGGGACAGCAAGAGACCCAGTACTTC
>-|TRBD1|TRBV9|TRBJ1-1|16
CASTTGGGQGVTEAFF
TGTGCCAGCACCACAGGGGGGGGGCAGGGGGTCACTGAAGCTTTCTTT
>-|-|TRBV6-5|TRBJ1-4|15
CASSLNPGVREKLFF
TGTGCCAGCAGCCTTAACCCAGGGGTTAGGGAAAAACTGTTTTTT
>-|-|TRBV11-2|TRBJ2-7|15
CASSLGLLASYEQYF
TGTGCCAGCAGCTTAGGTCTTTTAGCCTCTTACGAGCAGTACTTC
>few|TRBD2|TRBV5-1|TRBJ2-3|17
CASSLAATSGNTDTQYF
TGCGCCAGCAGCTTGGCCGCGACTAGCGGAAACACAGATACGCAGTATTTT
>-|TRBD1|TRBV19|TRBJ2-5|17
CASSISWRTGPRGPPYF
TGTGCCAGTAGTATTAGTTGGCGGACAGGACCGAGAGGTCCTCCGTACTTC
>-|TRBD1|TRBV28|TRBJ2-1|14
CASLFGQGEGEQFF
TGTGCCAGCCTGTTCGGACAGGGCGAGGGTGAGCAGTTCTTC
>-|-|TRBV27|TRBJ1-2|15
CASSSKPTGNYGYTF
TGTGCCAGCAGTTCCAAACCAACAGGGAACTATGGCTACACCTTC
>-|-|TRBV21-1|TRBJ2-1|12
CASSRGTYEQFF
TGTGCCAGCAGCCGCGGGACCTATGAGCAGTTCTTC
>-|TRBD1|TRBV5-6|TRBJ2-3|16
CASSLRWGQGADTQYF
TGTGCCAGCAGCTTAAGGTGGGGACAGGGTGCAGATACGCAGTATTTT
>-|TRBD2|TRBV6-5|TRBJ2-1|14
CASRGQGTSGGQFF
TGTGCCAGCAGAGGACAGGGGACTAGCGGGGGACAGTTCTTC
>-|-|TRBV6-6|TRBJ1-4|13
CASSFGGVEKLFF
TGTGCCAGCAGCTTCGGGGGGGTTGAAAAACTGTTTTTT
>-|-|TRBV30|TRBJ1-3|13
CAWKIDAETTIYF
TGTGCCTGGAAGATCGACGCGGAGACCACCATATATTTT
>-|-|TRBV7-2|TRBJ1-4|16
CASSSTKDRSREKLFF
TGTGCCAGCAGCTCCACGAAGGACAGATCTCGGGAAAAACTGTTTTTT
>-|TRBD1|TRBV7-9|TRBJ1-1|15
CASSLGGTGILEAFF
TGTGCCAGCAGCTTAGGGGGGACAGGAATCCTTGAAGCTTTCTTT
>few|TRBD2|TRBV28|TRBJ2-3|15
CASSWGTSATDTQYF
TGTGCCAGCAGTTGGGGAACTAGCGCGACAGATACGCAGTATTTT
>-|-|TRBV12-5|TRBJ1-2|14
CASGLGWLADGYTF
TGTGCTAGTGGTTTGGGGTGGTTAGCGGACGGCTACACCTTC
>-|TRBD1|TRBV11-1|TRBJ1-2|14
CASSFGTGVYGYTF
TGTGCCAGCAGCTTTGGGACAGGAGTTTATGGCTACACCTTC
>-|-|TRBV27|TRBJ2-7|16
CASRQSPFDTSYEQYF
TGTGCCAGCAGACAGTCCCCCTTTGATACTTCCTACGAGCAGTACTTC
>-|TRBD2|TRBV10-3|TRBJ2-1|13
CAIGGVRYNEQFF
TGTGCCATCGGGGGGGTTCGCTACAATGAGCAGTTCTTC
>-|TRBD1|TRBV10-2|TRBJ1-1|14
CASITGGGNTEAFF
TGCGCCAGCATTACAGGGGGCGGGAACACTGAAGCTTTCTTT
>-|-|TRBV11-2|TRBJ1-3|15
CASSPPGFAGNTIYF
TGTGCCAGCAGCCCCCCCGGTTTCGCGGGAAACACCATATATTTT
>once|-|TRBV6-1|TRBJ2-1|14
CASSQAGQNNEQFF
TGTGCCAGCAGTCAAGCGGGACAGAACAATGAGCAGTTCTTC
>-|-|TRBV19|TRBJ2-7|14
CASSGRTGHYEQYF
TGTGCCAGTAGCGGGAGGACAGGGCACTACGAGCAGTACTTC
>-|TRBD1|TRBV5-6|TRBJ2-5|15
CASSHLGQGRETQYF
TGTGCCAGCAGCCACCTCGGACAGGGGAGAGAGACCCAGTACTTC
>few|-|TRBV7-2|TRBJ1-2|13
CASSPKDSSGYTF
TGTGCCAGCAGCCCCAAGGACAGTTCAGGCTACACCTTC
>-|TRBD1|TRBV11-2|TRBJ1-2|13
CASSLAGGWGYTF
TGTGCCAGCAGCTTAGCAGGGGGTTGGGGCTACACCTTC